Listed here are 20 T cell receptor beta chains from one sample, sequenced in a study of cytomegalovirus exposure and HLA in healthy donors. Both 60 Vbeta primers and 13 Jbeta primers went into the PCR. The protocol was immunoSEQ multiplex PCR, while the TCRdb copy is restricted to in-frame clones and leaves out a portion. This table holds 70,000 to 95,000 clones, over 75% found once. Material: PBMCs. These receptors were taken from a young man in good health and CMV-seronegative.

The chain is built from TRBV11-2 and TRBJ2-3; 7 bases line up with TRBD2. V lost 1 base to trimming and J lost 1 base; unmatched junction nucleotides: 2. CDR1 and CDR2 (germline): SGHAT, FQNNGV. The CDR3 spans 15 residues. CDR3: CASSLAGGRTDTQYF. Here the CDR3 DNA reads TGTGCCAGCAGCTTAGCGGGGGGTCGCACAGATACGCAGTATTTT.

The chain carries TRBV19 and TRBJ1-1; D gene unclear. V was cut by 1 base and J by 0 bases, with 15 bases left in between. This CDR3 has 17 amino acids. CDR1 is LNHDA, CDR2 SQIVND, per germline (reference sequence). The CDR3 DNA sequence: TGTGCCAGTAGTATAGTGGAGGCGGACCTACTGAACACTGAAGCTTTCTTT. It specifies CASSIVEADLLNTEAFF. The complete variable domain, with remaining parts taken from reference TRBV19 and TRBJ1-1, reads DGGITQSPKYLFRKEGQNVTLSCEQNLNHDAMYWYRQDPGQGLRLIYYSQIVNDFQKGDIAEGYSVSREKKESFPLTVTSAQKNPTAFYLCASSIVEADLLNTEAFFGQGTRLTVV.

This clone was counted once. The chain has TRBV7-8 and TRBJ2-1, with a tentative D call TRBD1 (6 bases). This CDR3 spans 15 amino acids. Per the germline V gene, CDR1 is SGHVS and CDR2 is FQNEAQ. The germline V and J ends were trimmed by 5 bases and 4 bases, with 15 bases remaining between them. CDR3 region: CASSPAGTTYNEQFF. The CDR3 DNA is TGTGCCAGCAGCCCAGCCGGGACAACTTACAATGAGCAGTTCTTC.

The chain uses TRBV7-9 and TRBJ1-5; 12 bases align to TRBD1. Germline CDR1 SEHNR, CDR2 FQNEAQ (reference sequence). The CDR3 covers 15 residues. Losses at the gene ends were 3 bases for V and 7 bases for J; bases not matched to a gene: 4. CDR3 DNA sequence: TGTGCCAGCAGCTTCGGGACAGGGGGCGCCCAGCCCCAGCATTTT. This gives the protein CASSFGTGGAQPQHF. Using reference TRBV7-9 and TRBJ1-5 for the parts outside the CDR3, the full variable domain is DTGVSQNPRHKITKRGQNVTFRCDPISEHNRLYWYRQTLGQGPEFLTYFQNEAQLEKSRLLSDRFSAERPKGSFSTLEIQRTEQGDSAMYLCASSFGTGGAQPQHFGDGTRLSIL.

The gene calls are TRBV30 and TRBJ2-1; possibly TRBD2 for D (5 bases). Germline V CDR1 and CDR2: GTSNPN, SVGIG (reference sequence). The CDR3 extends over 14 amino acids. Trimming shortened V by 5 bases and J by 1 base, and 12 bases separated the two germline ends. The DNA of the CDR3 is TGTGCCTGGGAGCTAGGAGGTTCCTACAATGAGCAGTTCTTC. It yields the protein CAWELGGSYNEQFF.

The chain links TRBV11-2 to TRBJ2-1; a possible D gene is TRBD1 (6 bases). The germline V and J ends were trimmed by 3 bases and 4 bases, with 13 bases remaining between them. Germline CDR1 is SGHAT and CDR2 is FQNNGV. There are 15 residues in the CDR3. The CDR3 is CASSFSQGSYNEQFF. In nucleotides, the CDR3 is TGTGCCAGCAGCTTCTCACAGGGATCGTACAATGAGCAGTTCTTC. The full variable domain, rest sourced from reference TRBV11-2 and TRBJ2-1, is EAGVAQSPRYKIIEKRQSVAFWCNPISGHATLYWYQQILGQGPKLLIQFQNNGVVDDSQLPKDRFSAERLKGVDSTLKIQPAKLEDSAVYLCASSFSQGSYNEQFFGPGTRLTVL.

The CDR3, as DNA: TGTGCCAGCAGCTTAGTAACAGGGAACCCAGAGACCCAGTACTTC. It yields the protein CASSLVTGNPETQYF. The chain recombines TRBV7-9 with TRBJ2-5; perhaps TRBD1 as D (6 bases). V was trimmed by 1 base and J by 4 bases, leaving 13 bases between them. The CDR3 totals 15 residues. CDR1 is SEHNR, CDR2 FQNEAQ, per germline (reference sequence).

The rearrangement joins TRBV5-1 to TRBJ2-5; 13 bases agree with TRBD2. Unmatched junction bases numbered 16, after V lost 6 bases and J lost 5 bases. The CDR3 is made up of 18 amino acids. The germline gives CDR1 SGHRS, CDR2 YFSETQ. The chain's CDR3 is CASKLIPGLAGLRETQYF. The CDR3 bases are TGCGCCAGCAAACTAATACCGGGACTAGCGGGGTTGCGGGAGACCCAGTACTTC.

V and J are TRBV6-1 and TRBJ2-2; tentative D call: TRBD1 (6 bases). The V gene's germline CDR1 is MNHNS and CDR2 SASEGT. V lost 4 bases and J lost 4, with 7 bases in between. This CDR3 has 13 residues. The CDR3 DNA is TGTGCCAGCAGTGGACAGGCCACCGGGGAGCTGTTTTTT. It is translated as CASSGQATGELFF.

V gene TRBV9 combines with J gene TRBJ1-1, with 8 nucleotides matching TRBD1. The length of the CDR3 is 15 residues. Unmatched junction bases numbered 11, after V lost 6 bases and J lost 4 bases. The germline CDR1 and CDR2 sequences are SGDLS and YYNGEE. In DNA, the CDR3 is TGTGCCAGCAACTGGGACAGGCGAGGGTGCACTGAAGCTTTCTTT. Its protein is CASNWDRRGCTEAFF.

This chain uses TRBV6-5 with TRBJ1-1; TRBD1 matches 8 bases. CDR1 is MNHEY and CDR2 is SVGAGI in the germline V gene. This CDR3 region has 14 residues. J gave up 4 bases and V 2 bases, and 3 bases lay outside the gene matches. CDR3 sequence: CASSYATGATEAFF. The CDR3 DNA is TGTGCCAGCAGTTACGCGACAGGGGCCACTGAAGCTTTCTTT.

This chain uses TRBV6-5 with TRBJ1-1, with D perhaps matching TRBD1 (5 bases). The V gene lost 5 bases and the J gene lost 4 bases, with 14 bases spanning the gap. The CDR3 length is 14 residues. From germline, CDR1 is MNHEY and CDR2 SVGAGI. The CDR3 spells CASSEEGRGTEAFF. For the CDR3, the DNA is TGTGCCAGCAGTGAAGAAGGGAGGGGCACTGAAGCTTTCTTT.

The rearrangement uses TRBV19 and TRBJ1-1; no firm D call. The CDR3 runs 13 residues. The V gene lost 7 bases and the J gene lost 7 bases, with 16 bases spanning the gap. Germline V gene data show CDR1 as LNHDA and CDR2 as SQIVND (reference sequence). CDR3: CASTRGFTNEAFF. CDR3 DNA sequence: TGTGCCAGTACCCGAGGCTTTACAAATGAAGCTTTCTTT.

This clone has a handful of counts. The V call is TRBV6-5, the J call TRBJ1-1; unclear D gene. The V gene's germline CDR1 is MNHEY and CDR2 SVGAGI. Trimming stripped 7 bases from V and 5 bases from J, with 11 bases between. The CDR3 has 12 residues. In nucleotides, the CDR3 is TGTGCCAGCACCAACCCGGGGACTGAAGCTTTCTTT. This encodes CASTNPGTEAFF.

The V gene is TRBV4-1, the J gene TRBJ2-1; 8 bases are shared with TRBD1. From germline, CDR1 is MGHRA and CDR2 YSYEKL. CDR3 length: 15 residues. J lost 8 bases, V lost 3 bases, and 9 bases had no gene match. CDR3 residues: CASSHLRQGAHEQFF. CDR3 DNA sequence: TGCGCCAGCAGCCACCTAAGGCAGGGGGCCCATGAGCAGTTCTTC.

The chain links TRBV30 to TRBJ2-2, with TRBD2 matching 8 bases. Germline values: CDR1 GTSNPN, CDR2 SVGIG (reference sequence). Trimming at V came to 1 base and at J to 7 bases, leaving 8 bases not matched to a gene. This CDR3 spans 15 amino acids. CDR3 DNA sequence: TGTGCCTGGAGTGCCCTCGGGACTAGACTCGGGGAGCTGTTTTTT. It codes for CAWSALGTRLGELFF.

J is TRBJ2-5 and V is TRBV11-2, with 8 bases identical to TRBD1. With V trimmed by 5 bases and J by 4 bases, 6 bases remained unmatched. The germline CDR1 and CDR2 sequences are SGHAT and FQNNGV. The CDR3 spans 14 residues. CDR3: CASSTPDRVETQYF. The CDR3 DNA reads as TGTGCCAGCAGCACCCCGGACAGGGTAGAGACCCAGTACTTC.

This clone has only a few counts. The CDR3: CASSLAPGNEKLFF. CDR3 nucleotide sequence: TGCGCCAGCAGCTTGGCCCCCGGGAATGAAAAACTGTTTTTT. The J gene is TRBJ1-4, the V gene TRBV5-1; no clear D. The CDR3 contains 14 residues. The germline V and J ends were trimmed by 0 bases and 5 bases, with 8 bases remaining between them. Germline V gives CDR1 SGHRS, CDR2 YFSETQ.

This clone has only one observation. The V gene is TRBV7-9, the J gene TRBJ1-2; no reliable D call. The germline V and J ends were trimmed by 6 bases and 8 bases, with 10 bases remaining between them. CDR3 length: 11 residues. Germline V lookup: CDR1 SEHNR, CDR2 FQNEAQ (reference sequence). CDR3 nucleotides: TGTGCCAGCAGGCGACTTGGGGGCTACACCTTC. Its protein product is CASRRLGGYTF.

The CDR3 DNA sequence: TGTGCCATCAGCGATCCGGGTCCCGAAGCTTTCTTT. Translating gives CAISDPGPEAFF. The V and J genes are TRBV10-3 and TRBJ1-1; D is undetermined. V dropped 6 bases and J dropped 8 bases, with 13 bases sitting between them. Germline CDR1 ENHRY, CDR2 SYGVKD. The CDR3 has 12 amino acids.